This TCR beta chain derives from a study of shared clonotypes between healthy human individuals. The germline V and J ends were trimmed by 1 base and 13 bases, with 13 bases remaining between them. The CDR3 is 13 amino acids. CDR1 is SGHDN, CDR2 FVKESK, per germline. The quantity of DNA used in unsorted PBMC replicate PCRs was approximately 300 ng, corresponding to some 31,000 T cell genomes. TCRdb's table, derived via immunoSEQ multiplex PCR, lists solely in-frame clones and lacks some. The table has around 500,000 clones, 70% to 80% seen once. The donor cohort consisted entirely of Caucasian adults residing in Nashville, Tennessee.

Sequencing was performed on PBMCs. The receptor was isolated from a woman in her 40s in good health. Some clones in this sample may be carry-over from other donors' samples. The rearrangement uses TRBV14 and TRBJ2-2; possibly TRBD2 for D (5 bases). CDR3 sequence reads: CASSQAIVGGLFF. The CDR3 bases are TGTGCCAGCAGCCAAGCGATAGTCGGAGGGCTGTTTTTT.